A single sample is the source of the 4 T cell receptor beta chains below, sequenced in a study of shared clonotypes between healthy human individuals. The data were produced by immunoSEQ multiplex PCR, yet TCRdb's version contains in-frame clones alone and is incomplete. The data show fewer than 200,000 clones, approximately 70% seen once. The sequencing input was memory CD4+ T cells sorted from blood. The subset was: CD45RA-negative fraction. The origin of the receptors is a man aged 30-40 years in good health.

The chain has TRBV7-3 and TRBJ2-7; 10 bases align to TRBD2. Looked up from germline, CDR1 is SGHTA and CDR2 is FQGTGA. The junction had 2 bases not matched to a gene; V was cut back by 5 bases and J by 4 bases. CDR3 size: 13 residues. The CDR3 sequence is CASSEREGYEQYF. The DNA for the CDR3 is TGTGCCAGCAGCGAGCGGGAGGGTTACGAGCAGTACTTC.

V is TRBV2 and J is TRBJ1-5; D ambiguous. This CDR3 is built from 13 residues. The germline V and J ends were trimmed by 7 bases and 0 bases, with 7 bases remaining between them. Looked up from germline, CDR1 is SNHLY and CDR2 is FYNNEI. The CDR3 region is CASTSRSNQPQHF. CDR3 coding DNA: TGTGCCAGCACGTCCCGTAGCAATCAGCCCCAGCATTTT.

This rearrangement joins TRBV7-8 to TRBJ2-7; D assignment may be TRBD1 or TRBD2 (5 bases each). From germline, CDR1 is SGHVS and CDR2 FQNEAQ. The CDR3 totals 13 residues. Trimming pared 4 bases from V and 9 bases from J, leaving 16 bases between. The CDR3 reads CASSSGPGDAQYF. CDR3 coding DNA: TGTGCCAGCAGCTCCGGGCCTGGGGACGCGCAGTACTTC. The variable domain in full, completed from reference TRBV7-8 and TRBJ2-7, reads GAGVSQSPRYKVAKRGQDVALRCDPISGHVSLFWYQQALGQGPEFLTYFQNEAQLDKSGLPSDRFFAERPEGSVSTLKIQRTQQEDSAVYLCASSSGPGDAQYFGPGTRLTVT.

A few counts support this clone. V usage is TRBV5-4 and J usage is TRBJ1-1; 7 bases are shared with TRBD1. V lost 5 bases and J lost 0; bases outside the gene matches: 4. The germline V gene encodes CDR1 SGHNT and CDR2 YYREEE (reference sequence). CDR3 length: 14 residues. CDR3 residues: CASSLTGLNTEAFF. CDR3 nucleotide sequence: TGTGCCAGCAGTTTGACAGGGCTGAACACTGAAGCTTTCTTT. Variable domain in full (rest from reference TRBV5-4 and TRBJ1-1): ETGVTQSPTHLIKTRGQQVTLRCSSQSGHNTVSWYQQALGQGPQFIFQYYREEENGRGNFPPRFSGLQFPNYSSELNVNALELDDSALYLCASSLTGLNTEAFFGQGTRLTVV.